This passage covers 23 T cell receptor beta chains from one sample sequenced in a study of a mutant IDH1 vaccine in newly diagnosed glioma. Sequencing used immunoSEQ multiplex PCR; TCRdb keeps in-frame clones, though not all of them. The data hold about 82,000 clones, with around 85% observed a single time. Documented time point: week 23, last vaccination. Each vaccine dose was 300 ug of mutant IDH1 20-mer peptide, with topical imiquimod. The antigens of these receptors remain unknown. The specimen comprised PBMCs, sampled from a glioma patient whose treatment included an IDH1 peptide vaccine. The receptors were sampled from a man under 40 with glioma. Some clones in this sample may be carry-over from other donors' samples.

As to this clone: Only one base separates this from a far larger clonotype, so it likely reflects a read error. V gene TRBV5-1 combines with J gene TRBJ1-1; D is unclear. Trimming left V 0 bases short and J 6 bases short, with 12 bases between. Germline CDR1 is SGHRS and CDR2 is YFSETQ. The CDR3 is 14 residues long. Here the CDR3 DNA reads TGCGCCAGCAGCTTGGGGGGTTATGGATCTGAAGCTTTCTTT. Translated: CASSLGGYGSEAFF.

In its sample, this clone was seen once. The chain links TRBV7-2 to TRBJ2-2; TRBD1 is a possible D gene (6 bases). With 10 bases removed from V and 3 bases from J, the gap between germline ends came to 9 bases. Germline V lookup: CDR1 SGHTA, CDR2 FQGNSA. The CDR3 runs 12 residues. The DNA of the CDR3 is TGTGCCACAAGGACAGACACCGGGGAGCTGTTTTTT. It encodes CATRTDTGELFF.

DNA of the CDR3: TGTGCCAGCAGCCATGGGACAGAACAAGAGACCCAGTACTTC. Amino acids: CASSHGTEQETQYF. The rearrangement uses TRBV7-9 and TRBJ2-5; 7 bases are a match to TRBD1. The V gene end was trimmed by 5 bases and the J gene end by 2 bases; junction bases not matched to a gene: 5. The CDR3 has 14 residues. Germline V gene data show CDR1 as SEHNR and CDR2 as FQNEAQ (reference sequence). Full variable domain (missing parts from reference TRBV7-9 and TRBJ2-5): DTGVSQNPRHKITKRGQNVTFRCDPISEHNRLYWYRQTLGQGPEFLTYFQNEAQLEKSRLLSDRFSAERPKGSFSTLEIQRTEQGDSAMYLCASSHGTEQETQYFGPGTRLLVL.

The V call is TRBV6-5, the J call TRBJ1-1; possible D gene TRBD1, 5 bases. The CDR3 is 13 amino acids. The V and J ends lost 11 bases and 0 bases respectively, with 13 bases between them. Germline values: CDR1 MNHEY, CDR2 SVGAGI. The chain's CDR3 is CAGRTFLNTEAFF. CDR3 nucleotide sequence: TGTGCCGGACGGACATTCTTGAACACTGAAGCTTTCTTT.

The J gene is TRBJ1-2, the V gene TRBV9; D not certain. The ends were cut back, 0 bases at V and 4 bases at J, with 7 bases in the middle. The CDR3 is 13 amino acids. The germline gives CDR1 SGDLS, CDR2 YYNGEE. The chain's CDR3 is CASSVVLGYGYTF. The CDR3 DNA sequence: TGTGCCAGCAGCGTAGTTCTGGGCTATGGCTACACCTTC.

This chain links TRBV5-5 with TRBJ1-1; D uncertain. The germline gives CDR1 SGHKS, CDR2 YYEKEE (reference sequence). The CDR3 contains 14 residues. The V end was cut by 4 bases, the J end by 0 bases, with 10 bases between. CDR3: CASSRSDLNTEAFF. As DNA, the CDR3 is TGTGCCAGCAGCAGGTCAGACTTGAACACTGAAGCTTTCTTT. The full variable domain, its missing parts supplied by reference TRBV5-5 and TRBJ1-1, is DAGVTQSPTHLIKTRGQQVTLRCSPISGHKSVSWYQQVLGQGPQFIFQYYEKEERGRGNFPDRFSARQFPNYSSELNVNALLLGDSALYLCASSRSDLNTEAFFGQGTRLTVV.

This chain uses TRBV4-3 with TRBJ1-6, with D uncertain. This CDR3 is 18 amino acids long. From germline, CDR1 is LGHNA and CDR2 YSLEER. V gave up 0 bases and J gave up 0 bases, with 12 bases separating them. The CDR3 DNA is TGCGCCAGCAGCCAAGACCGTGGCAAGAGCTCCTATAATTCACCCCTCCACTTT. Translation gives CASSQDRGKSSYNSPLHF.

J is TRBJ2-7 and V is TRBV18; TRBD1 matches at 8 bases. CDR3 length equals 12 residues. Germline V gives CDR1 KGHSH, CDR2 LQKENI. The V gene end was trimmed by 4 bases and the J gene end by 5 bases; junction bases not matched to a gene: 1. DNA for the CDR3: TGTGCCAGCTCACGACAGGGGAACGAGCAGTACTTC. Residues: CASSRQGNEQYF.

This clone was seen only once. The chain links TRBV6-6 to TRBJ2-7; D is uncertain. CDR3 length equals 15 residues. V was trimmed by 6 bases and J by 4 bases, leaving 19 bases between them. The germline CDR1 and CDR2 sequences are MNHNY and SVGAGI (reference sequence). The CDR3 protein is CASSPERWIEYEQYF. As DNA, the CDR3 is TGTGCCAGCAGCCCGGAACGGTGGATTGAGTACGAGCAGTACTTC.

This clone was seen more than once but under ten times. Different DNA sequences within this sample yield the same CDR3. J is TRBJ1-1 and V is TRBV6-5; D unclear. The length of the CDR3 is 14 residues. Germline CDR1 reads MNHEY; CDR2 reads SVGAGI. Trimming shortened V by 5 bases and J by 2 bases, and 12 bases separated the two germline ends. In DNA, the CDR3 is TGTGCCAGCAGTGGCAGAGGAGGTAACACTGAAGCTTTCTTT. Its translation: CASSGRGGNTEAFF.

This chain connects TRBV5-4 to TRBJ2-7; D possibly matches TRBD1 or TRBD2 (5 bases each). Trimming left V 1 base short and J 6 bases short, with 11 bases between. The CDR3 loop spans 13 amino acids. CDR1 SGHNT and CDR2 YYREEE come from the germline V gene (reference sequence). The CDR3 DNA reads TGTGCCAGCAGCTTGTGGGGGAATAGCGAGCAGTACTTC. Protein sequence: CASSLWGNSEQYF.

The chain has TRBV6-6 and TRBJ1-2, with D maybe TRBD1 (5 bases). The CDR3 runs to 13 residues. V was clipped by 2 bases and J by 8 bases, with 12 bases between them. Germline CDR1 is MNHNY and CDR2 is SVGAGI (reference sequence). CDR3 sequence reads: CASSYLGGGGYTF. CDR3 nucleotide sequence: TGTGCCAGCAGTTACCTTGGGGGAGGCGGCTACACCTTC.

This clone appeared once. V is TRBV11-2 and J is TRBJ2-7; no reliable D call. CDR1 SGHAT and CDR2 FQNNGV come from the germline V gene. Trimming took 8 bases from V and 1 from J, leaving 15 bases between them. CDR3 length: 14 residues. DNA of the CDR3: TGTGCCAGCGCTGATTTTTTGGGGTCCTACGAGCAGTACTTC. Residues: CASADFLGSYEQYF.

This clone was seen a few times. This sequence joins TRBV27 and TRBJ1-2; D is unresolved. The CDR3 is 14 amino acids. The V and J ends lost 8 bases and 7 bases respectively, with 20 bases between them. From germline, CDR1 is MNHEY and CDR2 SMNVEV (reference sequence). CDR3 protein: CASGGPRETVGYTF. CDR3 DNA: TGTGCCAGCGGTGGCCCCCGCGAGACGGTTGGCTACACCTTC.

The chain recombines TRBV29-1 with TRBJ1-2; TRBD1 agrees at 8 bases. The CDR3 consists of 13 residues. CDR1 is SQVTM, CDR2 ANQGSEA, per germline. V shed 6 bases, J shed 4 bases, and the junction held 7 bases outside the gene matches. The CDR3 nucleotides read TGCAGCGTGGAGACAGGGGATGGCTATGGCTACACCTTC. Amino acids: CSVETGDGYGYTF.

This chain joins TRBV7-8 and TRBJ1-1; D gene unclear. The germline CDR1 and CDR2 sequences are SGHVS and FQNEAQ. This CDR3 is built from 15 residues. Between the trimmed V and J ends, which lost 2 bases and 1 base, there was a span of 11 bases. CDR3 protein: CASSLLVGPNTEAFF. The CDR3 coding sequence is TGTGCCAGCAGCTTATTGGTCGGGCCGAACACTGAAGCTTTCTTT.

The chain employs TRBV7-9 and TRBJ2-3; no firm D call. Trimming removed 0 bases at V and 0 bases at J, with 7 bases between. There are 15 residues in the CDR3. Germline CDR1 SEHNR, CDR2 FQNEAQ (reference sequence). The CDR3 region has the DNA TGTGCCAGCAGCTTAGCGTGGAGTAGCACAGATACGCAGTATTTT. This encodes CASSLAWSSTDTQYF.

This chain connects TRBV6-1 to TRBJ1-2; D gene ambiguous. Trimming took off 5 bases at V and 4 bases at J, with 11 bases between the two ends. Per the germline V gene, CDR1 is MNHNS and CDR2 is SASEGT. This CDR3 comprises 13 residues. The CDR3 DNA reads TGTGCCAGCAGTTATAAGGGTCTCTATGGCTACACCTTC. Protein sequence: CASSYKGLYGYTF.

The chain uses TRBV2 and TRBJ2-5, with 9 positions matching TRBD1. The CDR3 length is 14 residues. Germline CDR1 is SNHLY and CDR2 is FYNNEI. Trimming at V came to 5 bases and at J to 5 bases, leaving 6 bases not matched to a gene. CDR3 sequence: CASSTGGAWETQYF. CDR3 DNA: TGTGCCAGCAGTACAGGGGGCGCGTGGGAGACCCAGTACTTC.

V usage is TRBV7-2 and J usage is TRBJ2-3; 7 nucleotides align to TRBD2. The CDR3 spans 15 residues. V trimming: 1 base; J trimming: 2 bases; junction bases outside the gene matches: 3. Germline CDR1 is SGHTA and CDR2 is FQGNSA. The CDR3 DNA is TGTGCCAGCAGCTTAGTTAGCGGGTACACAGATACGCAGTATTTT. Protein: CASSLVSGYTDTQYF.

This chain connects TRBV7-9 to TRBJ2-7; the D gene could be TRBD1 or TRBD2 (5 bases each). Trimming left V 5 bases short and J 1 base short, with 15 bases between. Germline assignment: CDR1 SEHNR and CDR2 FQNEAQ (reference sequence). The CDR3 consists of 15 residues. In DNA, the CDR3 is TGTGCCAGCAGCGTGGGACCCCTTTTGTCCTACGAGCAGTACTTC. It yields the protein CASSVGPLLSYEQYF.

This clone was detected once. The chain links TRBV30 to TRBJ2-7; D is possibly TRBD1 (5 bases). CDR1 and CDR2 from the germline V gene are GTSNPN and SVGIG (reference sequence). Trimming stripped 3 bases from V and 0 bases from J, with 18 bases between. The length of the CDR3 is 16 residues. The CDR3 DNA is TGTGCCTGGAGACAGGTTCTCCAAATCTACTCCTACGAGCAGTACTTC. This sequence encodes CAWRQVLQIYSYEQYF.

The chain links TRBV28 to TRBJ1-5, with unresolved D. Trimming pared 8 bases from V and 5 bases from J, leaving 16 bases between. The CDR3 is made up of 14 amino acids. CDR1 and CDR2 from the germline V gene are MDHEN and SYDVKM. DNA of the CDR3: TGTGCCAGCGGGGAACGGACCCAAGATCAGCCCCAGCATTTT. Translated: CASGERTQDQPQHF.